This TCR beta chain emerged from a study of graft-versus-host responses after intestinal transplantation. Study details: Anti-thymocyte globulin induction preceded about 3 years of tacrolimus and steroid maintenance in all recipients.

Broader study findings: GvH clones were found in recipient marrow; some appeared first in ileum or blood. Declines in HvG clones occurring early post-transplant were associated with peak circulating GvH clone levels. Allograft clonal ratios (graft-versus-host to host-versus-graft) were high in patients who had graft-donor T cell macrochimerism.

With regard to this clone: The antigen remains undetermined.

The method was immunoSEQ multiplex PCR; TCRdb's version includes in-frame clones alone and lacks a portion of them. Of about 24,000 clones in the sample, 70% to 90% were seen once. Trimming took 2 bases from V and 7 from J, leaving 9 bases between them. This CDR3 contains 14 residues. Germline V gene lookup returns CDR1 WNHNN and CDR2 SYGVQD (reference sequence). The V call is TRBV10-1, the J call TRBJ1-6, with a tentative D call TRBD1 (5 bases). Here the sequenced sample was PBMCs, taken roughly 68 weeks after intestinal transplant. The sequence derives from a human patient who received an intestinal transplant, so some T cells may come from the graft donor. CDR3 nucleotides: TGCGCCAGCAGTGAGGACAGCGCAAATTCACCCCTCCACTTT. Protein: CASSEDSANSPLHF.